This T cell receptor (beta chain) originates from a study of shared clonotypes between healthy human individuals. Study overall: Donors had three CD4 naive, three CD4 memory, two CD8 naive and one CD8 memory plate apiece.

The deep-level immunoSEQ assay was used. The repertoire was sequenced with immunoSEQ multiplex PCR; TCRdb's copy has only in-frame clones and lacks some. The table has millions of clones, about 93% seen once. Cells designated naive CD8 were CD45RO-negative and were positively selected for CCR7, with terminally differentiated effector memory CD45RA+ cells excluded. The donor cohort consisted entirely of Caucasian adults residing in Nashville, Tennessee. The CDR3 extends over 17 amino acids. V was trimmed by 1 base and J by 0 bases, leaving 13 bases between them. The germline V gene encodes CDR1 SGHDN and CDR2 FVKESK.

J is TRBJ2-1 and V is TRBV14, with D maybe TRBD1 (6 bases). Input material: naive CD8+ T cells from PBMCs. The origin of this receptor is a man aged 18 to 35 in good health. Some clones in this sample may be carry-over from other donors' samples. CDR3: CASSQVGHLSSYNEQFF. CDR3 nucleotides: TGTGCCAGCAGCCAAGTGGGACACCTGAGCTCCTACAATGAGCAGTTCTTC.